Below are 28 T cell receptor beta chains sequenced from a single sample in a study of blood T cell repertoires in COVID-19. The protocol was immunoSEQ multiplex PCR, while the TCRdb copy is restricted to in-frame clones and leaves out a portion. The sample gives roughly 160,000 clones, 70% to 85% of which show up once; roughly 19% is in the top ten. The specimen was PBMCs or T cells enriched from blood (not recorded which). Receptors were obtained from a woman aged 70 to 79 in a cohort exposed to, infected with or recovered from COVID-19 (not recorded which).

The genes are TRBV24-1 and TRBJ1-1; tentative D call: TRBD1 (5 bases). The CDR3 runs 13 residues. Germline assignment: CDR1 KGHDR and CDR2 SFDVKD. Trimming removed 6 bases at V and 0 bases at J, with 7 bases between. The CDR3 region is CATSRGMNTEAFF. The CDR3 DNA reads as TGTGCCACCAGTCGGGGGATGAACACTGAAGCTTTCTTT.

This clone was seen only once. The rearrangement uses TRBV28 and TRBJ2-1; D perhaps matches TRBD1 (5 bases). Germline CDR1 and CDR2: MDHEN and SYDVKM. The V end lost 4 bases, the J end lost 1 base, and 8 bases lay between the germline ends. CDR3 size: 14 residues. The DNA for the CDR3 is TGTGCCAGCAGTTGGGGCTTTTCCTACAATGAGCAGTTCTTC. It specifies CASSWGFSYNEQFF.

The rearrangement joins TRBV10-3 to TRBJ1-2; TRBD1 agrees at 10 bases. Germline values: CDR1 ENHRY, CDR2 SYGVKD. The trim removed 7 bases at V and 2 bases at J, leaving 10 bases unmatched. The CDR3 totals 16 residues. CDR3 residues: CAITQSPGQGNYGYTF. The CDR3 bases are TGTGCCATCACCCAATCCCCGGGACAGGGGAACTATGGCTACACCTTC.

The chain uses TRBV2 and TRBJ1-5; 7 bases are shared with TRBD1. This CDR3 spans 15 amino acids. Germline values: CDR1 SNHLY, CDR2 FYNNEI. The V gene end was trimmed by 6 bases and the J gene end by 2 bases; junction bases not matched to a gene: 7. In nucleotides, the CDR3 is TGTGCCAGCAGCCAACAGGGGCTCGGCAATCAGCCCCAGCATTTT. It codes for CASSQQGLGNQPQHF.

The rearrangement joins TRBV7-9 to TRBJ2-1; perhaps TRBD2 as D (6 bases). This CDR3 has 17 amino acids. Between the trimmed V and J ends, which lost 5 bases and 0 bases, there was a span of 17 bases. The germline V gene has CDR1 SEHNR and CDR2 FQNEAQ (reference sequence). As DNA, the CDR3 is TGTGCCAGCAGCCCCAGGAGGGCTCCCAGCTCCTACAATGAGCAGTTCTTC. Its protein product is CASSPRRAPSSYNEQFF.

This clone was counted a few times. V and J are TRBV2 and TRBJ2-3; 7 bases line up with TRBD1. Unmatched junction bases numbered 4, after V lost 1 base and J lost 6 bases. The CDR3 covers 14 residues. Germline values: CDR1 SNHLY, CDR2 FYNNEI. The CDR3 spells CASSEGTGHDTQYF. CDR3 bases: TGTGCCAGCAGTGAAGGGACAGGACACGATACGCAGTATTTT.

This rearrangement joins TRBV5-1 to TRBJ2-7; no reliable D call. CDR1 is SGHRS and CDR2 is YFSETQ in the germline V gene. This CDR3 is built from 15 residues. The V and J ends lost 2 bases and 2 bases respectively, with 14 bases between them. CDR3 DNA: TGCGCCAGCAGCTTCGTGGCAGGCTATACCTACGAGCAGTACTTC. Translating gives CASSFVAGYTYEQYF.

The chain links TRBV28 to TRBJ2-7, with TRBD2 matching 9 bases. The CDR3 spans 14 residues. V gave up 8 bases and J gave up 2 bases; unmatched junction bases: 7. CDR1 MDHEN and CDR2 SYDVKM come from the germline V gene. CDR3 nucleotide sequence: TGTGCCAGCCATAGCGGGGGATCAACCTACGAGCAGTACTTC. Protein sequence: CASHSGGSTYEQYF.

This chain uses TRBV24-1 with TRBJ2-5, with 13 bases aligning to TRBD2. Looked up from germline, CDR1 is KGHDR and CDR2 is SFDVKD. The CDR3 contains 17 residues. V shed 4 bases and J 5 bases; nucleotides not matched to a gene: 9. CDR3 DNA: TGTGCCACCAGTGACCTCGGACTAGCGGGAGTAGGGGAGACCCAGTACTTC. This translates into CATSDLGLAGVGETQYF.

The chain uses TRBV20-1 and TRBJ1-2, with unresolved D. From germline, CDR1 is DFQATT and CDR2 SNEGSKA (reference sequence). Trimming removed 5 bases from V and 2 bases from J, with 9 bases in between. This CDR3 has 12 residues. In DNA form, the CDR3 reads TGCAGTGCTCGTGACGCGAACTATGGCTACACCTTC. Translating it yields CSARDANYGYTF.

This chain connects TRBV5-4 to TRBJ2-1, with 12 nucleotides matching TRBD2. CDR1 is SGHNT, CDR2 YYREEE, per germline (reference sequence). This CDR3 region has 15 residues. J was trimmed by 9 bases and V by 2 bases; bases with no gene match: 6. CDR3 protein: CASSLGLAGSREQFF. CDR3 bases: TGTGCCAGCAGCTTAGGACTAGCGGGATCTCGTGAGCAGTTCTTC.

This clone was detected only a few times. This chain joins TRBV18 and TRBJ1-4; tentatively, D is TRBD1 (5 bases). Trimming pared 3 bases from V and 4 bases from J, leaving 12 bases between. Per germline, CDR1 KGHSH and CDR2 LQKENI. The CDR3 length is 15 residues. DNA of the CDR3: TGTGCCAGCTCACCGGAGGGGCGGGTTAATGAAAAACTGTTTTTT. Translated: CASSPEGRVNEKLFF.

The DNA of the CDR3 is TGTGCCAGCTCACCACCGGGCAGCCACGAGCAGTACTTC. Amino acid sequence: CASSPPGSHEQYF. The chain has TRBV18 and TRBJ2-7; D gene unclear. The ends were cut back, 0 bases at V and 5 bases at J, with 8 bases in the middle. The CDR3 totals 13 residues. Germline values: CDR1 KGHSH, CDR2 LQKENI.

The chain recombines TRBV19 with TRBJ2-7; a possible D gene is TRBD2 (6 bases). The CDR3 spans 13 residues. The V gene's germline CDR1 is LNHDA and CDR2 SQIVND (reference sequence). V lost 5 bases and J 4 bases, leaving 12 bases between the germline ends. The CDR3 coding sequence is TGTGCCAGTAGTCGGGAGATTACGTACGAGCAGTACTTC. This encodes CASSREITYEQYF.

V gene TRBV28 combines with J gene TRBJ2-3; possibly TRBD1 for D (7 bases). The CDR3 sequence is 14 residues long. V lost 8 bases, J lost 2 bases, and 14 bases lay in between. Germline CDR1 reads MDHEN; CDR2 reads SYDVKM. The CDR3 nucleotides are TGTGCCAGCGGCCGACAGGGACTCACAGATACGCAGTATTTT. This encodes CASGRQGLTDTQYF. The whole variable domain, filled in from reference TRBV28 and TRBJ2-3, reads DVKVTQSSRYLVKRTGEKVFLECVQDMDHENMFWYRQDPGLGLRLIYFSYDVKMKEKGDIPEGYSVSREKKERFSLILESASTNQTSMYLCASGRQGLTDTQYFGPGTRLTVL.

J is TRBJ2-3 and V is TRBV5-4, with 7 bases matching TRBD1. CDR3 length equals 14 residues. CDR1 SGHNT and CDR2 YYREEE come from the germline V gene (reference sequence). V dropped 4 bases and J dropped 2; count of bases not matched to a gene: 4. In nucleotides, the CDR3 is TGTGCCAGCAGCGTGGGACAGCACACAGATACGCAGTATTTT. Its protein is CASSVGQHTDTQYF. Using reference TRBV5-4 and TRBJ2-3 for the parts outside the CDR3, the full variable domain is ETGVTQSPTHLIKTRGQQVTLRCSSQSGHNTVSWYQQALGQGPQFIFQYYREEENGRGNFPPRFSGLQFPNYSSELNVNALELDDSALYLCASSVGQHTDTQYFGPGTRLTVL.

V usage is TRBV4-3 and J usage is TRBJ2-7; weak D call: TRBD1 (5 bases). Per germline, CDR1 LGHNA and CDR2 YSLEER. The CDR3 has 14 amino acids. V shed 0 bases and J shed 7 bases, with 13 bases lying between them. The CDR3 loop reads CASSQDLGHREQYF. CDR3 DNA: TGCGCCAGCAGCCAAGATCTGGGGCACCGGGAGCAGTACTTC.

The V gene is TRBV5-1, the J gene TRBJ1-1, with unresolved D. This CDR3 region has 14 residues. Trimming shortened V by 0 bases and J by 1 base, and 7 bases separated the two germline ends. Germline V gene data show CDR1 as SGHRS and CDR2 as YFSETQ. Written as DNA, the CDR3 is TGCGCCAGCAGCTTGGACAGCCAGAACACTGAAGCTTTCTTT. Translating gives CASSLDSQNTEAFF. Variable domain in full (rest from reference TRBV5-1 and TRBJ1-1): KAGVTQTPRYLIKTRGQQVTLSCSPISGHRSVSWYQQTPGQGLQFLFEYFSETQRNKGNFPGRFSGRQFSNSRSEMNVSTLELGDSALYLCASSLDSQNTEAFFGQGTRLTVV.

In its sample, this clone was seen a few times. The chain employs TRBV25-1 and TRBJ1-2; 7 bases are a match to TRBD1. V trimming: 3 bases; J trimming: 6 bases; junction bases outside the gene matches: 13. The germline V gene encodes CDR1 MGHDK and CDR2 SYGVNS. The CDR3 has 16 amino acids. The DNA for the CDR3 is TGTGCCAGCAGTGAGTTGGGCGAGGGACAGTGGAATGGCTACACCTTC. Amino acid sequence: CASSELGEGQWNGYTF.

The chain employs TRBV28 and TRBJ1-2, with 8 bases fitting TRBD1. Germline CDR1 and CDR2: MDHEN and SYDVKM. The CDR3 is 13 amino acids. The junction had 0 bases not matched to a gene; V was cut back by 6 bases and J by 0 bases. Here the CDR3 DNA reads TGTGCCAGCAGACAGGGGGCTAACTATGGCTACACCTTC. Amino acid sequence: CASRQGANYGYTF.

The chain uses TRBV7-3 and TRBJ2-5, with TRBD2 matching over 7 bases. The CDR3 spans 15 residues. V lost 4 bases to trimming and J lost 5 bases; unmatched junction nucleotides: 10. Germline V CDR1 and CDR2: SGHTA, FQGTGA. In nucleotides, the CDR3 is TGTGCCAGCAGCTCCTTGGCGGGAGCGTTGGAGACCCAGTACTTC. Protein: CASSSLAGALETQYF.

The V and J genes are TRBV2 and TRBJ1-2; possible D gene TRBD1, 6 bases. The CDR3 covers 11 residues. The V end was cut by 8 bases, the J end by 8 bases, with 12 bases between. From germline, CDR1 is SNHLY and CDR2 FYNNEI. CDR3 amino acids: CASRGGGGYTF. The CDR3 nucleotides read TGTGCCAGCCGAGGGGGGGGCGGCTACACCTTC.

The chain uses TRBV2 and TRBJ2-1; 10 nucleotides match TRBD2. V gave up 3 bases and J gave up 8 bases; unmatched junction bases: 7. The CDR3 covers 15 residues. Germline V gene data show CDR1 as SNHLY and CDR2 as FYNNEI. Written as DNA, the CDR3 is TGTGCCAGCAGTGAGTTTAGCGGGGGGAGATATGAGCAGTTCTTC. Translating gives CASSEFSGGRYEQFF.

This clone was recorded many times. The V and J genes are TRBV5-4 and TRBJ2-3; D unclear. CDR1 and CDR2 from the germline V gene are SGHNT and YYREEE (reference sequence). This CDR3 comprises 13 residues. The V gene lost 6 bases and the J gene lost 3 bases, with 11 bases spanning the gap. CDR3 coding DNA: TGTGCCAGCAAGGTTTCCGGGACAGATACGCAGTATTTT. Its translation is CASKVSGTDTQYF.

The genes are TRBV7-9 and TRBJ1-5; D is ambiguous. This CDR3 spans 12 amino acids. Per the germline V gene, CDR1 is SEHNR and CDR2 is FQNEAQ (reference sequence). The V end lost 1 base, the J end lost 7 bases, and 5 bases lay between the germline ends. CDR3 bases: TGTGCCAGCAGCTTAGGGGAGCAGCCCCAGCATTTT. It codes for CASSLGEQPQHF. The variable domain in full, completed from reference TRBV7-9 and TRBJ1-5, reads DTGVSQNPRHKITKRGQNVTFRCDPISEHNRLYWYRQTLGQGPEFLTYFQNEAQLEKSRLLSDRFSAERPKGSFSTLEIQRTEQGDSAMYLCASSLGEQPQHFGDGTRLSIL.

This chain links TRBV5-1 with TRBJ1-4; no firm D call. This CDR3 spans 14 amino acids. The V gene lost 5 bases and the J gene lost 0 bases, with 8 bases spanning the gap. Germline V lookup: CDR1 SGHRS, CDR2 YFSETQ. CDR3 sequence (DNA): TGCGCCAGCAGAGAGGGTGCAACTAATGAAAAACTGTTTTTT. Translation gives CASREGATNEKLFF.

For the CDR3, the DNA is TGCGCCAGCAGCCAAACCGTGAGACAGAACTACAATGAGCAGTTCTTC. This translates into CASSQTVRQNYNEQFF. The chain is built from TRBV4-1 and TRBJ2-1; D is perhaps TRBD1 (5 bases). Trimming cost V 2 bases and J 3 bases, with 14 bases left between them. Germline CDR1 reads MGHRA; CDR2 reads YSYEKL. The CDR3 covers 16 residues.

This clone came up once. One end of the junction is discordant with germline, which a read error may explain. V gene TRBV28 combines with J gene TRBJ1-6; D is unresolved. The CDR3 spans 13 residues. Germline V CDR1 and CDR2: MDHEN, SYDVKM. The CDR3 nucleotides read TGTGCCAGCAAGAACGGGAATAATTCACCCCTTCACTTT. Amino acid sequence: CASKNGNNSPLHF.